These T cell receptor beta chains were read from a single sample in a study of radiotherapy plus CTLA-4 blockade in lung cancer. TCRdb keeps only in-frame clones here, not all; method: immunoSEQ multiplex PCR. This sample has about 80,000 clones, with under 90% found just once. Here the sequenced sample was peripheral blood, taken from a patient treated with radiotherapy plus ipilimumab. These receptors were collected from a human donor with non-small cell lung cancer who had stable disease on radiotherapy plus ipilimumab. Each CDR3 is given with its conserved first and last residue. The D gene is left open where the match is weak. Not all rows give a size; the values are once, few, many and, for expanded clones, a class.

V gene: TRBV9; clone size: once; J gene: TRBJ2-2; D gene: NA; CDR3 protein: CASSRDGAGTGELFF; CDR3 DNA: TGTGCCAGCAGCCGGGACGGGGCGGGCACCGGGGAGCTGTTTTTT
V gene: TRBV6-6; clone size: once; J gene: TRBJ2-5; D gene: TRBD2; CDR3 protein: CASSGGGLETQYF; CDR3 DNA: TGTGCCAGCAGTGGGGGGGGGTTGGAGACCCAGTACTTC
V gene: TRBV4-2; clone size: NA; J gene: TRBJ2-1; D gene: NA; CDR3 protein: CASSPRIGQEGNEQFF; CDR3 DNA: TGTGCCAGCAGCCCACGGATCGGACAGGAGGGCAATGAGCAGTTCTTC
V gene: TRBV7-2; clone size: NA; J gene: TRBJ2-7; D gene: TRBD1; CDR3 protein: CASSFQGARNEQYF; CDR3 DNA: TGTGCCAGCAGCTTTCAGGGGGCGAGAAACGAGCAGTACTTC
V gene: TRBV28; clone size: NA; J gene: TRBJ2-6; D gene: TRBD2; CDR3 protein: CASSPGGGRVVSGANVLTF; CDR3 DNA: TGTGCCAGCAGCCCCGGGGGGGGTAGGGTGGTCTCTGGGGCCAACGTCCTGACTTTC
V gene: TRBV2; clone size: NA; J gene: TRBJ2-2; D gene: NA; CDR3 protein: CASITGGVAGELFF; CDR3 DNA: TGTGCCAGCATAACGGGTGGCGTGGCCGGGGAGCTGTTTTTT
V gene: TRBV28; clone size: NA; J gene: TRBJ1-2; D gene: TRBD1; CDR3 protein: CASRPHGGGLRGYTF; CDR3 DNA: TGTGCCAGCAGGCCCCACGGAGGGGGCTTGAGGGGCTACACCTTC
V gene: TRBV15; clone size: NA; J gene: TRBJ1-5; D gene: NA; CDR3 protein: CATSSRIGYQPQHF; CDR3 DNA: TGTGCCACCAGCTCCCGGATCGGCTATCAGCCCCAGCATTTT
V gene: TRBV30; clone size: NA; J gene: TRBJ1-2; D gene: NA; CDR3 protein: CAWKAVPNYGYTF; CDR3 DNA: TGTGCCTGGAAAGCGGTCCCCAACTATGGCTACACCTTC
V gene: TRBV6-1; clone size: NA; J gene: TRBJ2-7; D gene: NA; CDR3 protein: CASRPHPPTYEQYF; CDR3 DNA: TGTGCCAGCAGACCCCACCCACCAACCTACGAGCAGTACTTC
V gene: TRBV6-1; clone size: NA; J gene: TRBJ1-1; D gene: NA; CDR3 protein: CASSENLDNTEAFF; CDR3 DNA: TGTGCCAGCAGTGAAAATCTGGATAACACTGAAGCTTTCTTT
V gene: TRBV2; clone size: once; J gene: TRBJ2-7; D gene: TRBD2; CDR3 protein: CASSDASGSYEQYF; CDR3 DNA: TGTGCCAGCAGTGACGCTAGCGGGAGTTACGAGCAGTACTTC
V gene: TRBV7-6; clone size: NA; J gene: TRBJ2-1; D gene: TRBD2; CDR3 protein: CASSLVASGGGEQFF; CDR3 DNA: TGTGCCAGCAGCTTAGTAGCTAGCGGGGGCGGTGAGCAGTTCTTC
V gene: TRBV7-6; clone size: NA; J gene: TRBJ2-2; D gene: NA; CDR3 protein: CASSLAQGMNTGELFF; CDR3 DNA: TGTGCCAGCAGCTTAGCTCAGGGGATGAACACCGGGGAGCTGTTTTTT
V gene: TRBV30; clone size: NA; J gene: TRBJ2-5; D gene: NA; CDR3 protein: CAWSGGPQETQYF; CDR3 DNA: TGTGCCTGGAGCGGGGGACCCCAAGAGACCCAGTACTTC
V gene: TRBV19; clone size: once; J gene: TRBJ2-1; D gene: NA; CDR3 protein: CATQRRALRSYNEQFF; CDR3 DNA: TGTGCCACCCAACGGAGGGCCTTACGCTCCTACAATGAGCAGTTCTTC
V gene: TRBV19; clone size: NA; J gene: TRBJ2-5; D gene: NA; CDR3 protein: CASRGGETQYF; CDR3 DNA: TGTGCCAGTCGGGGCGGGGAGACCCAGTACTTC
V gene: TRBV7-2; clone size: NA; J gene: TRBJ2-1; D gene: TRBD2; CDR3 protein: CASSRTSGSGYNEQFF; CDR3 DNA: TGTGCCAGCAGCCGCACTAGCGGGAGTGGTTACAATGAGCAGTTCTTC
V gene: TRBV5-1; clone size: NA; J gene: TRBJ2-5; D gene: NA; CDR3 protein: CASSRDHQETQYF; CDR3 DNA: TGCGCCAGCAGCCGGGACCATCAAGAGACCCAATACTTC
V gene: TRBV6-1; clone size: NA; J gene: TRBJ2-4; D gene: TRBD1; CDR3 protein: CASSDKTGGKNIQYF; CDR3 DNA: TGTGCCAGCAGTGACAAGACAGGGGGGAAAAACATTCAGTACTTC
V gene: TRBV30; clone size: NA; J gene: TRBJ1-6; D gene: TRBD1; CDR3 protein: CAWSVDRGTSYNSPLHF; CDR3 DNA: TGTGCCTGGAGTGTGGACAGGGGGACCTCCTATAATTCACCCCTCCACTTT
V gene: TRBV5-1; clone size: NA; J gene: TRBJ1-1; D gene: NA; CDR3 protein: CASSWDNPNTEAFF; CDR3 DNA: TGCGCCAGCAGCTGGGACAACCCGAACACTGAAGCTTTCTTT
V gene: TRBV14; clone size: NA; J gene: TRBJ1-2; D gene: TRBD1; CDR3 protein: CASSQVGQGYGYTF; CDR3 DNA: TGTGCCAGCAGCCAAGTCGGACAGGGCTATGGCTACACCTTC
V gene: TRBV2; clone size: NA; J gene: TRBJ2-7; D gene: TRBD1; CDR3 protein: CASSEPGTGTVDEQYF; CDR3 DNA: TGTGCCAGCAGTGAACCCGGGACAGGGACGGTGGACGAGCAGTACTTC